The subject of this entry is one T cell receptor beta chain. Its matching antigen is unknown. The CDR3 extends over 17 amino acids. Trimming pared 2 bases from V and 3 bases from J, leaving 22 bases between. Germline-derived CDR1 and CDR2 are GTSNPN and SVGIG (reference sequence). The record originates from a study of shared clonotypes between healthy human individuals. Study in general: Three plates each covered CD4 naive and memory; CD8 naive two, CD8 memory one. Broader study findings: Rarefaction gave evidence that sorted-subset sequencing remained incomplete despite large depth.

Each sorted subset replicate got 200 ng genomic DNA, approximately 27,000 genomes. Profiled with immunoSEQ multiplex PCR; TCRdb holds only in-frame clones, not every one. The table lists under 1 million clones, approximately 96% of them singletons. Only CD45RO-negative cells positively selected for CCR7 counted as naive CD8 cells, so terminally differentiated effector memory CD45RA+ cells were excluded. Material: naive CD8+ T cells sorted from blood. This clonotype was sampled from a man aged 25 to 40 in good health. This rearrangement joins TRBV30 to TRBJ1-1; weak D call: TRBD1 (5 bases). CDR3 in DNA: TGTGCCTGGAGTATTAATGACGGAAAAAAAGGGGACACTGAAGCTTTCTTT. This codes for CAWSINDGKKGDTEAFF.